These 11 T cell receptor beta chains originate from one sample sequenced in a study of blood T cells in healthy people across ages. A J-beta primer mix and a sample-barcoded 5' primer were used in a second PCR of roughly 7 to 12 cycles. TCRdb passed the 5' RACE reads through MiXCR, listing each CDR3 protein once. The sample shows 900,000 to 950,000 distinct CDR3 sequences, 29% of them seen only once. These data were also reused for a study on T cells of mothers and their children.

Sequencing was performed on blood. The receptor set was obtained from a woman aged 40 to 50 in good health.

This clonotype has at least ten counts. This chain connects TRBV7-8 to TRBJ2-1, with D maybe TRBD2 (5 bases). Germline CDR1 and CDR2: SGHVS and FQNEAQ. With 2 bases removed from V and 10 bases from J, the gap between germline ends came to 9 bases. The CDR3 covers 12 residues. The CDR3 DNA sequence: TGTGCCAGCAGCTTACTTCCTAGCGAGCAGTTCTTC. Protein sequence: CASSLLPSEQFF.

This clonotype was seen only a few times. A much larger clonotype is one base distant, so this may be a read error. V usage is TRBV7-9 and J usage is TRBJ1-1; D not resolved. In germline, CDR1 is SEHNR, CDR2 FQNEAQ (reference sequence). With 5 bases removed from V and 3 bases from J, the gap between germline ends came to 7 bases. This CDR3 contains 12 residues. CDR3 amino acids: CASSKRDTEAFF. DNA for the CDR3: TGTGCCAGCAGCAAGCGGGACACTGAAGCTTTCTTT.

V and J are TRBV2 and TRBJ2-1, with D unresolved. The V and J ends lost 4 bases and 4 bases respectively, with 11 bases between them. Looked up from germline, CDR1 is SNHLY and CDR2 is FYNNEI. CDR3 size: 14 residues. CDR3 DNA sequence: TGTGCCAGCAGTGCGAGACGCCAATACAATGAGCAGTTCTTC. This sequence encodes CASSARRQYNEQFF.

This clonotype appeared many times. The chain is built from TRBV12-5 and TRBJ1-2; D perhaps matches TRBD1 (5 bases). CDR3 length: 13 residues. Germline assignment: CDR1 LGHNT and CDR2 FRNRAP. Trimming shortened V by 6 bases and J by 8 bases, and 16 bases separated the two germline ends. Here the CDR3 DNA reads TGTGCTAGTGGGGTGGCAGGGTCAGGAGGCTACACCTTC. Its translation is CASGVAGSGGYTF.

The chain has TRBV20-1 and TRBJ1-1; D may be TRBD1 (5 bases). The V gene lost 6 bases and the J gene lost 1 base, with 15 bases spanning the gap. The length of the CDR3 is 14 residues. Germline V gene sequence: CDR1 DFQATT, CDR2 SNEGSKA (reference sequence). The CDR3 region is CSAGRQNKNTEAFF. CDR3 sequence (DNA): TGCAGTGCCGGCCGACAGAATAAGAACACTGAAGCTTTCTTT.

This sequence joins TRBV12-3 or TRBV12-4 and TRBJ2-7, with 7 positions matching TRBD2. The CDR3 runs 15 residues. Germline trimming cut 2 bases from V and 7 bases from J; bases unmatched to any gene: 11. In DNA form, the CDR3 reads TGTGCCAGCAGTTTACGGGGGGTGTCCTACAATGAGCAGTACTTC. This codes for CASSLRGVSYNEQYF.

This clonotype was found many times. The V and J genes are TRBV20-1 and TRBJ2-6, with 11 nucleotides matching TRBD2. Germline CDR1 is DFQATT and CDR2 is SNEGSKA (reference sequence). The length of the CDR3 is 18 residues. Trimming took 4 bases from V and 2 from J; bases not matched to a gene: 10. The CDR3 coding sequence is TGCAGTGCTATCGCGGGACTAGCGGCCGCCGCTGGGGCCAACGTCCTGACTTTC. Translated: CSAIAGLAAAAGANVLTF.

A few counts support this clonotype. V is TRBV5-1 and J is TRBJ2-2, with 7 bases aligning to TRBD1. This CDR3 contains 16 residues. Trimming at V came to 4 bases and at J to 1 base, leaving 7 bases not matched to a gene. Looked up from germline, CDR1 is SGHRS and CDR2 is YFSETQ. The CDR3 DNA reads TGCGCCAGCAGCCTACAGGGGATGGAGAACACCGGGGAGCTGTTTTTT. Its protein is CASSLQGMENTGELFF.

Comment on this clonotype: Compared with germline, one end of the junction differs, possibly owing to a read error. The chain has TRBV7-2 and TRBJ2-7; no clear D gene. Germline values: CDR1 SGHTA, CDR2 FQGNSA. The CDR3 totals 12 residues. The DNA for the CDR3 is TGTGTCAGCAGCTTAGAATTGTACGAGCAGTACTTC. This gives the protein CVSSLELYEQYF.

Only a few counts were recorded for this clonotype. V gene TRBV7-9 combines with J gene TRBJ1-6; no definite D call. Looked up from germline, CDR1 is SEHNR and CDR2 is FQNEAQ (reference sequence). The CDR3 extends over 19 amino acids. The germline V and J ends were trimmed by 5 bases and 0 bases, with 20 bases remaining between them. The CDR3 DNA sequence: TGTGCCAGCAGCAGTAGATTGGCAGGACTGAGCTCCTATAATTCACCCCTCCACTTT. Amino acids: CASSSRLAGLSSYNSPLHF.

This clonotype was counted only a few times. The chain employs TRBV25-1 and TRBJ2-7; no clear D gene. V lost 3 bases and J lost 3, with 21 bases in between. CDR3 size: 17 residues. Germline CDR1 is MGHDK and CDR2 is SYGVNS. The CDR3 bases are TGTGCCAGCAGTGACCAAAAAGACACAGTGTATTTCTACGAGCAGTACTTC. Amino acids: CASSDQKDTVYFYEQYF.